This TCR beta chain was obtained from a study of T cell responses to AZD1222 COVID-19 vaccine (TCRdb year 2021). Context from the whole study: Because spike-specific TCR depth and breadth did not differ between the two schedules, AZD1222 recipients who got a second dose at roughly 4 weeks were pooled with those who got a second dose at roughly 12 weeks. Enrollment into the trials was organized by age into subgroups of 18-55, 56-69 and 70-plus years, and those subgroups contained approximately 150, 30 and 60 TCR-sequenced participants, respectively. TCR sequencing was performed for roughly 250 trial participants, of whom around 200 were given two doses of AZD1222 and around 25 were given two doses of MenACWY control vaccine.

CDR1 KGHDR and CDR2 SFDVKD are derived from the germline V gene. Clipping removes 4 bases from V and 4 bases from J, with 7 as the unmatched junction base count. The CDR3 spans 15 residues, from the cysteine through the phenylalanine. CDR3 DNA is the only sequence kept; it has 45 bases, read in frame from the first base. Study-level results and caveats: Vaccine-associated CD4 TCRs spanned the whole spike protein, with dominant responses in regions 160-218 and 743-854. Conclusions about previously exposed vaccinees are limited because only a handful of AZD1222 recipients were SARS-CoV-2 seropositive at baseline. Because no samples from the day 14 peak response were available, repertoires could be characterized only after the peak T cell response. Most participants were white British and females outnumbered males, and the authors suggested that clonal diversity may have been underestimated. Spike-specific TCR breadth and depth rose significantly after two AZD1222 doses compared with day 0 and with MenACWY recipients. In the small 56-69-year group, the increase in depth fell short of significance, most likely because of low power. Nearly half of unique spike-specific TCRs reportedly recognized epitopes outside regions mutated in the B.1.351 and B.1.1.7 variants.

This specimen's time point label, per the study, means: baseline before first vaccination. The vaccinee samples were drawn from two UK trials, COV001 and COV002, one of which was a single-blind randomized controlled phase 2/3 trial testing AZD1222 (ChAdOx1 nCoV-19) in healthy adults. Trial participant PBMC samples were collected at day 0 and day 28 after the second dose for TCRbeta chain sequencing. The CDR3 regions of human TCRbeta chains were analyzed by immunosequencing. As for how the authors treated the data: Repertoire TCRs were matched against a reference library of SARS-CoV-2-specific TCRs generated with the MIRA antigen-specificity platform. Breadth was defined as the fraction of unique TCRs that were SARS-CoV-2-associated, and depth was defined as the fraction of total T cells that were SARS-CoV-2-associated. Using the MIRA data, each spike-specific TCR was assigned both to the spike region to which the TCR was reactive and to a CD4 or CD8 class. Log10-transformed breadth and depth values were compared by one-way ANOVA with Sidak's multiple comparisons tests. In its TCRdb copy, this immuneACCESS table keeps in-frame sequences only and misses some clones. Where compared with another copy, unresolved V genes explain less than half of these, and the others have no known cause. Clone size and the V and J calls come from that table; the DNA yielded D and trimming. This sample comprises tens of thousands of clones, about 88% of them detected only once. The ten largest clones represent roughly 14% of the sample.

On this clone itself: The specificity of this receptor is unknown. No per-base quality is available; no much larger clone lies one base away.

The chain is made from TRBV24-1 and TRBJ2-3, with 7 bases matching TRBD1. The receptor was isolated from an adult in good health. The sample consisted of peripheral blood, taken on day 0 of AZD1222 vaccination. The CDR3 is CATSETQGLADTQYF. The nucleotide sequence reads TGTGCCACCAGTGAAACACAGGGGCTCGCAGATACGCAGTATTTT.